A selection of T cell receptor beta chains follows, all from one sample in a study of blood T cell repertoires in COVID-19. Repertoires were generated with immunoSEQ multiplex PCR, while TCRdb's copy carries only in-frame clones and drops some. The sample gives under 150,000 clones, 84% of which show up once; about 5.5% is in the top ten. Source material: PBMCs or T cells enriched from blood (not recorded which). These receptors were taken from a man aged 40-55 years with acute COVID-19. Both conserved end residues are part of each CDR3. The D gene is left open where the match is weak. Clone size is not always given. Where it is, it says once, few, many or a class for expanded clones.

>TRBD2|TRBV11-2|TRBJ2-1|.
TGTGCCAGCAGCTCCCCCGGGGGGGCTAACTCCTACAATGAGCAGTTCTTC
CASSSPGGANSYNEQFF
>.|TRBV5-1|TRBJ1-1|few
TGCGCCAGCAGCTTGGGCGGGAACACTGAAGCTTTCTTT
CASSLGGNTEAFF
>.|TRBV9|TRBJ2-1|.
TGTGCCAGCAGCGGGTGGAGGGGCTCCTACAATGAGCAGTTCTTC
CASSGWRGSYNEQFF
>TRBD2|TRBV7-9|TRBJ2-7|.
TGTGCCAGCAGCTTAGCAAAGGGACTAGCGGGAGATTACGAGCAGTACTTC
CASSLAKGLAGDYEQYF
>TRBD1|TRBV29-1|TRBJ2-7|.
TGCAGCGTCCGGACAGGGGTTTACGAGCAGTACTTC
CSVRTGVYEQYF
>.|TRBV27|TRBJ1-5|.
TGTGCCAGCAGTTTTCTATCAGGGGCAGGACAGCCCCAGCATTTT
CASSFLSGAGQPQHF
>TRBD1|TRBV7-2|TRBJ2-1|.
TGTGCCAGCAGCTTGCCCGGGACAGGGTCCTACAATGAGCAGTTCTTC
CASSLPGTGSYNEQFF
>TRBD1|TRBV6-2/TRBV6-3|TRBJ2-7|once
TGTGCCAGCAGTTACTGGACAGGGGGTTCCTACGAGCAGTACTTC
CASSYWTGGSYEQYF
>.|TRBV5-1|TRBJ2-3|.
TGCGCCAGCAGCTTCCAGGCATTCACAGATACGCAGTATTTT
CASSFQAFTDTQYF
>TRBD1|TRBV6-2/TRBV6-3|TRBJ2-2|.
TGTGCCAGCAGTTACTTTAAACAGGGGTACGGGGAGCTGTTTTTT
CASSYFKQGYGELFF
>.|TRBV5-5|TRBJ1-1|.
TGTGCCAGCAGATTGGAAGAGGACACTGAAGCTTTCTTT
CASRLEEDTEAFF